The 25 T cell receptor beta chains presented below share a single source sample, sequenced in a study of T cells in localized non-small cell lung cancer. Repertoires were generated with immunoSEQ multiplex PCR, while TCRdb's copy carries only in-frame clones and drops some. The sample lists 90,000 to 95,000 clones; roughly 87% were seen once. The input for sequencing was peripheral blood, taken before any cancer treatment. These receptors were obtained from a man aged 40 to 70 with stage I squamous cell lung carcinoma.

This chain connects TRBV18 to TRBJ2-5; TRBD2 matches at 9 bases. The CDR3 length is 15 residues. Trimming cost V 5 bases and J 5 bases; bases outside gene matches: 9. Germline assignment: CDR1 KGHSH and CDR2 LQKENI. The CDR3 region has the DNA TGTGCCAGCTCAGAATTAGCGGGGGTGGAGGAGACCCAGTACTTC. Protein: CASSELAGVEETQYF.

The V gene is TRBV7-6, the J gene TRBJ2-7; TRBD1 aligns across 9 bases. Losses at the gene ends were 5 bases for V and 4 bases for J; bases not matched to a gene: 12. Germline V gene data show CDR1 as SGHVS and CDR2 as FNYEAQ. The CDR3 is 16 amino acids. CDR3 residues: CASSPVTGGSTYEQYF. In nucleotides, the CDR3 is TGTGCCAGCAGCCCCGTTACAGGGGGCTCGACATACGAGCAGTACTTC.

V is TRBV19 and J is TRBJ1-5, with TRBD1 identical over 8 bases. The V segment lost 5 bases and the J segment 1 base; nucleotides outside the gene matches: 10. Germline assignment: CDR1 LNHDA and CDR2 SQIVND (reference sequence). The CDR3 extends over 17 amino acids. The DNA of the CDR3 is TGTGCCAGTAGTCCAAGGACAGGGTCTGGGAGCAATCAGCCCCAGCATTTT. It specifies CASSPRTGSGSNQPQHF.

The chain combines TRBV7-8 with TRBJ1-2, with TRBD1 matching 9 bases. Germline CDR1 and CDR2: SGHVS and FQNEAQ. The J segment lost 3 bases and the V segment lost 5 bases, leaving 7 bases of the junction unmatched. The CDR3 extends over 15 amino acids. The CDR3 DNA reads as TGTGCCAGCAGCAACCCGGGACAGGGCTACTATGGCTACACCTTC. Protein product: CASSNPGQGYYGYTF.

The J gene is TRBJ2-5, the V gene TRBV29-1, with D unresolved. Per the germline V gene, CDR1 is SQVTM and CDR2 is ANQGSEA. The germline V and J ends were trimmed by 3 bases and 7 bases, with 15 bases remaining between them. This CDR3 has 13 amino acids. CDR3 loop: CSVDKATGGTQYF. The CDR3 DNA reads TGCAGCGTTGATAAGGCGACGGGCGGGACCCAGTACTTC.

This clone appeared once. For the CDR3, the DNA is TGTGCCATCAGCCCGGGGCAGGGGTTAGGCGAGCAGTACTTC. Protein: CAISPGQGLGEQYF. V and J are TRBV10-3 and TRBJ2-7; tentatively, D is TRBD1 (6 bases). V lost 6 bases to trimming and J lost 6 bases, with 18 bases between them. The CDR3 is 14 amino acids. Germline loops: CDR1 ENHRY, CDR2 SYGVKD.

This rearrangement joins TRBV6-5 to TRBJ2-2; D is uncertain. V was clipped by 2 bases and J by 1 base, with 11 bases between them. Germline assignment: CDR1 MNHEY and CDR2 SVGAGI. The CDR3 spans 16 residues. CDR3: CASSYEVAVNTGELFF. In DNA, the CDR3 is TGTGCCAGCAGTTACGAGGTAGCTGTGAACACCGGGGAGCTGTTTTTT.

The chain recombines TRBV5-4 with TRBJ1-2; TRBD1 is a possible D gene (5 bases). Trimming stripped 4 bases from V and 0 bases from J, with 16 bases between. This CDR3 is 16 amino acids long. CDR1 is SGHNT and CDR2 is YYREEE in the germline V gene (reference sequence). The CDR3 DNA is TGTGCCAGCAGCCCAGCGGGACGGAACTCTAACTATGGCTACACCTTC. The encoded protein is CASSPAGRNSNYGYTF.

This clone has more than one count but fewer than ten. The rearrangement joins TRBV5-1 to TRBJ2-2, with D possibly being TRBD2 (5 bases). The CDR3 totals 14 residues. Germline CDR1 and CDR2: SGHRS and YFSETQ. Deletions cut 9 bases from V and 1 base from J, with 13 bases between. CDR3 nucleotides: TGCGCCACCTCTCGGACTGAGAACACCGGGGAGCTGTTTTTT. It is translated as CATSRTENTGELFF. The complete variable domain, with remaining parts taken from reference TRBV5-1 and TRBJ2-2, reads KAGVTQTPRYLIKTRGQQVTLSCSPISGHRSVSWYQQTPGQGLQFLFEYFSETQRNKGNFPGRFSGRQFSNSRSEMNVSTLELGDSALYLCATSRTENTGELFFGEGSRLTVL.

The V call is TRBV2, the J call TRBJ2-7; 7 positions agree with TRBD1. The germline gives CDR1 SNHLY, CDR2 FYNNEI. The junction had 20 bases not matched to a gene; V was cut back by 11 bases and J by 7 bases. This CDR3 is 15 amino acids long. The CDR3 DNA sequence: TGTGCCGGACACAACCAGGACAGGCCACCGGGAGAGCAGTACTTC. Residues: CAGHNQDRPPGEQYF.

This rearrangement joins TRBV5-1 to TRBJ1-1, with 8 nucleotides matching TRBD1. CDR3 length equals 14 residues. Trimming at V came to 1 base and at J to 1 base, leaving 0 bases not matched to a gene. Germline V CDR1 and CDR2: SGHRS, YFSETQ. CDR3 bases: TGCGCCAGCAGCTTGCAGGGGGCGAACACTGAAGCTTTCTTT. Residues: CASSLQGANTEAFF.

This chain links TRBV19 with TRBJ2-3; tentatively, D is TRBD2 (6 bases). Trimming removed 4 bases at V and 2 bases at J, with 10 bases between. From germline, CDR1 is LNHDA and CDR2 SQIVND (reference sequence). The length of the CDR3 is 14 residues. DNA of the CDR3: TGTGCCAGTAGTAGGGGGGACCTCACAGATACGCAGTATTTT. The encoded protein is CASSRGDLTDTQYF.

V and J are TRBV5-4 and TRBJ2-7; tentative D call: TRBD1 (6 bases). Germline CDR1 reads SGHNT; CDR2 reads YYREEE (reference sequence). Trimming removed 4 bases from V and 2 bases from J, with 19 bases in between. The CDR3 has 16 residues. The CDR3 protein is CASSLPSATGTYEQYF. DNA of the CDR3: TGTGCCAGCAGCCTTCCCTCAGCCACAGGGACCTACGAGCAGTACTTC.

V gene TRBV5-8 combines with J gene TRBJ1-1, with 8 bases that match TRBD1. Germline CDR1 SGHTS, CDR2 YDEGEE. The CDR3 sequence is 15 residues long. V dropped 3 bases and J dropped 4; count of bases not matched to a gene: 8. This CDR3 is CASSSRSGGGTEAFF. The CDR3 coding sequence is TGTGCCAGCAGCTCCAGATCAGGGGGCGGCACTGAAGCTTTCTTT.

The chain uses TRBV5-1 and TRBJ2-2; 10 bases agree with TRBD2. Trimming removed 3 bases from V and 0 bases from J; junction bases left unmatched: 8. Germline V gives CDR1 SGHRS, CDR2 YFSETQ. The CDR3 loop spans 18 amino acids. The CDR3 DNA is TGCGCCAGCAGCTCAAAATTTAGCGGGGGGCCGAACACCGGGGAGCTGTTTTTT. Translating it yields CASSSKFSGGPNTGELFF.

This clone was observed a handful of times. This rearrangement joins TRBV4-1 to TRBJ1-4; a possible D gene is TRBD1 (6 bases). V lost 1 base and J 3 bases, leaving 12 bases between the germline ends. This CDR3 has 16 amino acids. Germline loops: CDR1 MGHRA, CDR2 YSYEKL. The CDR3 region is CASSQVRGLANEKLFF. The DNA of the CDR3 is TGCGCCAGCAGCCAAGTTCGGGGGCTGGCTAATGAAAAACTGTTTTTT.

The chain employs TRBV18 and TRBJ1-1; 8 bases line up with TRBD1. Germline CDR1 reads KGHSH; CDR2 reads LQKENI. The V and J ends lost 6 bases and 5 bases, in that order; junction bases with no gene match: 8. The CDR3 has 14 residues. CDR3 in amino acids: CASSLGQGRTEAFF. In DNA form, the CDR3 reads TGTGCCAGCTCCCTCGGACAGGGTCGGACTGAAGCTTTCTTT.

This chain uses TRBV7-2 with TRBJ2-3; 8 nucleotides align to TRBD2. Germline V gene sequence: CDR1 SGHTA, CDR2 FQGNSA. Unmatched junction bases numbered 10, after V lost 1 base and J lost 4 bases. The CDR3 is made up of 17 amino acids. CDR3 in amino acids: CASSLGWTSIVPDTQYF. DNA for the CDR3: TGTGCCAGCAGCTTAGGATGGACTAGCATAGTTCCAGATACGCAGTATTTT.

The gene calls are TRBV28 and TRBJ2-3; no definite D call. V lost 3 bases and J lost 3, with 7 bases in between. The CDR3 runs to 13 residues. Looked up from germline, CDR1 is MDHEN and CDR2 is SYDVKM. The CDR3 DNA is TGTGCCAGCAGTTTGGTAAAGACAGATACGCAGTATTTT. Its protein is CASSLVKTDTQYF.

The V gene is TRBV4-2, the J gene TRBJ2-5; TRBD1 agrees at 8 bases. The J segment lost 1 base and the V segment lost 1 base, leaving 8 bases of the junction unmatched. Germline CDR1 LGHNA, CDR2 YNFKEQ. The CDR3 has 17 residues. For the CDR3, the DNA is TGTGCCAGCAGCCAAGCCCCATGGACAGGGATCCAAGAGACCCAGTACTTC. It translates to CASSQAPWTGIQETQYF.

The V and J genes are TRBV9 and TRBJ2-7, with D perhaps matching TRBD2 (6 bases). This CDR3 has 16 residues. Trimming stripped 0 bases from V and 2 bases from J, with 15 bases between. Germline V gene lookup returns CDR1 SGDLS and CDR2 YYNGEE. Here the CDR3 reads CASSVGGDPSAYEQYF. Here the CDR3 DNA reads TGTGCCAGCAGCGTAGGGGGGGACCCCTCCGCCTACGAGCAGTACTTC.

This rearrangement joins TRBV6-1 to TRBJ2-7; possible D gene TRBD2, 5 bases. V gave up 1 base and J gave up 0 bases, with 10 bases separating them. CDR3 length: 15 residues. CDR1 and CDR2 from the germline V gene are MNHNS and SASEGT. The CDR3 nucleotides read TGTGCCAGCAGTGAAGGGACTCCTCTCTCCTACGAGCAGTACTTC. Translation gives CASSEGTPLSYEQYF.

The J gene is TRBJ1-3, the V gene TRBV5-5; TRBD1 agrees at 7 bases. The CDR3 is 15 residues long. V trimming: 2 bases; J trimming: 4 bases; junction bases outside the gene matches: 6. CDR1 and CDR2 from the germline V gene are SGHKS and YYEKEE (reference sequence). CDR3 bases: TGTGCCAGCAGCTTACTACAGGGGATCGGAAACACCATATATTTT. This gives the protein CASSLLQGIGNTIYF.

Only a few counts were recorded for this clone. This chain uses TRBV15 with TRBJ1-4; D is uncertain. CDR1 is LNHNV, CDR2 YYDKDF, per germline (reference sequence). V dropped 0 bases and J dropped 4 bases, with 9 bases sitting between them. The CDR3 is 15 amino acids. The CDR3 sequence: CATSRDQNDNEKLFF. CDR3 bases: TGTGCCACCAGCAGAGACCAGAATGATAATGAAAAACTGTTTTTT.

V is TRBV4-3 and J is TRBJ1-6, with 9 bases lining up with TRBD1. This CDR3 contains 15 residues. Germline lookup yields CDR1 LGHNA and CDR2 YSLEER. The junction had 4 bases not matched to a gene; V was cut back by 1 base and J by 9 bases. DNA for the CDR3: TGCGCCAGCAGCCAAGGACAGGGGGTCGGTTCACCCCTCCACTTT. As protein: CASSQGQGVGSPLHF.